These T cell receptor beta chains were read from a single sample in a study of T cell repertoires and Cas9 in healthy adults. Some clones are missing from TCRdb's copy, which holds only in-frame ones; the method was immunoSEQ multiplex PCR. The sample shows approximately 23,000 clones, under 95% of them seen only once. The sample taken for sequencing was CD4+ effector T cells (CD127+, CD25-, CD137-, CD154-) from PBMCs; culture status not recorded. The receptor set was obtained from a human donor in good health. Each CDR3 is given with its conserved first and last residue. D genes are given only for firm matches. Size is omitted from some rows. Given values are once, few, many or a class for expanded clones.

CDR3 DNA	CDR3 protein	V gene	J gene	clone size	D gene
TGTGCCAGCAGTCCAGATAATTCACCCCTCCACTTT	CASSPDNSPLHF	TRBV2	TRBJ1-6	-	-
TGTGCCAGCAGGCCGAACACCGGGGAGCTGTTTTTT	CASRPNTGELFF	TRBV6-5	TRBJ2-2	-	-
TGTGCCAGCGGTCGGACTATTAATGAAAAACTGTTTTTT	CASGRTINEKLFF	TRBV28	TRBJ1-4	once	-
TGCGCCAGCAGCCGCGGGCTCCTCTCGAATGAGCAGTTCTTC	CASSRGLLSNEQFF	TRBV4-1	TRBJ2-1	-	-
TGTGCCAGCAGCTTGGGGACAGACCCAAGCGGCTACACCTTC	CASSLGTDPSGYTF	TRBV7-8	TRBJ1-2	-	TRBD1
TGTGCCAGCGCCGGGCCTCCGACGTACGAGCAGTACTTC	CASAGPPTYEQYF	TRBV10-3	TRBJ2-7	few	-
TGTGCCAGCAGCCGCCCCCGGGTCTCCCAAGAGACCCAGTACTTC	CASSRPRVSQETQYF	TRBV4-2	TRBJ2-5	-	-
TGCGCCAGCAGCTTGGATGGAGGGAGCAATCAGCCCCAGCATTTT	CASSLDGGSNQPQHF	TRBV5-1	TRBJ1-5	-	-
TGTGCCAGCAGTGAGCAGGGGCCCTACAATGAGCAGTTCTTC	CASSEQGPYNEQFF	TRBV2	TRBJ2-1	-	-
TGTGCCAGCAGCTTAGGGCGGCTTGAAAAACTGTTTTTT	CASSLGRLEKLFF	TRBV11-2	TRBJ1-4	few	-
TGTGCCTGGAGTGTCAGGCAAGCGAGGCAGCCCCAGCATTTT	CAWSVRQARQPQHF	TRBV30	TRBJ1-5	-	-
TGTGCCAGCAGTGCTTCGGAGGGGGGGCAGTTCTTC	CASSASEGGQFF	TRBV2	TRBJ2-1	-	-
TGTGCCAGCAGTTCCTTAGCGGGAGCAACCGAGCAGTACTTC	CASSSLAGATEQYF	TRBV6-5	TRBJ2-7	once	TRBD2
TGTGCCAGCAGCTTAGGGGGAGTTAGCTCTGGAAACACCATATATTTT	CASSLGGVSSGNTIYF	TRBV7-2	TRBJ1-3	-	-
TGTGCCAGCAGCCCGGGGGGCACTATCCAGCCCCAGCATTTT	CASSPGGTIQPQHF	TRBV27	TRBJ1-5	-	-
TGTGCCAGCAGCCAACCATCTAGCGGGAGCATCTTGGGAGAGCAGTACTTC	CASSQPSSGSILGEQYF	TRBV16	TRBJ2-7	-	TRBD2
TGTGCCAGCTCACGCACCGGGACACCGAATGAAAAACTGTTTTTT	CASSRTGTPNEKLFF	TRBV18	TRBJ1-4	-	-
TGTGCCAGCAGACCAGACACCTGGAACACTGAAGCTTTCTTT	CASRPDTWNTEAFF	TRBV6-6	TRBJ1-1	once	-
TGTGCCAGCTCACCCCGTCTGACAGGGGGCGATGAAAAACTGTTTTTT	CASSPRLTGGDEKLFF	TRBV18	TRBJ1-4	-	TRBD1
TGTGCCAGCAGCCCGGGCTTTTATGGCTACACCTTC	CASSPGFYGYTF	TRBV28	TRBJ1-2	-	-
TGTGCCAGTAGCCGGGGGACACGGACATATATGTGGAATGAGCAGTTCTTC	CASSRGTRTYMWNEQFF	TRBV19	TRBJ2-1	-	-
TGCGCCAGCAGCCGCCTCGGACAGGGACAGACCTACGAGCAGTACTTC	CASSRLGQGQTYEQYF	TRBV5-1	TRBJ2-7	-	TRBD1
TGTGCCACCACGAGTCAGCCCCAGCATTTT	CATTSQPQHF	TRBV27	TRBJ1-5	-	-
TGTGCCAGCACCGACCGGGACACTGAAGCTTTCTTT	CASTDRDTEAFF	TRBV28	TRBJ1-1	-	-
TGTGCCAGCAGTCAAGAGACTAGCAGCTACGAGCAGTACTTC	CASSQETSSYEQYF	TRBV2	TRBJ2-7	-	TRBD2
TGTGCCAGCAGCCAAGATAGAGACCTACCCTACGAGCAGTACTTC	CASSQDRDLPYEQYF	TRBV4-2	TRBJ2-7	-	-
TGTGCCAGCTCACCAAACGCTCCGAAGCTTTCCTACGAGCAGTACTTC	CASSPNAPKLSYEQYF	TRBV18	TRBJ2-7	-	-
TGTGCCAGCAGCTGGGGCAGTCGTGATACGCAGTATTTT	CASSWGSRDTQYF	TRBV7-9	TRBJ2-3	-	-
TGTGCCAGCAGTTCCTACAATGAGCAGTTCTTC	CASSSYNEQFF	TRBV28	TRBJ2-1	-	-
TGTGCCAGCAGTGCCGGACAGGCTACCTCATCCTACGAGCAGTACTTC	CASSAGQATSSYEQYF	TRBV28	TRBJ2-7	-	TRBD1
TGTGCCAGCTCACCAATGGGACTTTCCGAGGATGGCTACACCTTC	CASSPMGLSEDGYTF	TRBV18	TRBJ1-2	-	-
TGTGCCAGCAGCTTAACGCGAGACTACAATGAGCAGTTCTTC	CASSLTRDYNEQFF	TRBV7-3	TRBJ2-1	few	-
TGCGCCAGCAGTATGACAGCTGCCACAGATACGCAGTATTTT	CASSMTAATDTQYF	TRBV10-2	TRBJ2-3	-	-
TGTGCCAGCACTCTGACGGGGACCCAGCAGTACTTC	CASTLTGTQQYF	TRBV7-2	TRBJ2-7	once	-
TGTGCCACCAGCAGAGATAAGGCTAGCGGGAGCGTGTACCAAGAGACCCAGTACTTC	CATSRDKASGSVYQETQYF	TRBV15	TRBJ2-5	-	TRBD2
TGCGCCAGCAGCTTGAAGGGGGCTGCGAACACTGAAGCTTTCTTT	CASSLKGAANTEAFF	TRBV5-1	TRBJ1-1	-	TRBD1
TGTGCCTGGACGCGGAGTTCAGGCGAGCAGTACTTC	CAWTRSSGEQYF	TRBV30	TRBJ2-7	-	-
TGCGCCAGCAGCCTATACACCCACACTGAAGCTTTCTTT	CASSLYTHTEAFF	TRBV5-1	TRBJ1-1	-	-
TGTGCCAGCAGCTTAGTGGGGACTGAGGACAGGGCCCACAATCAGCCCCAGCATTTT	CASSLVGTEDRAHNQPQHF	TRBV7-9	TRBJ1-5	-	TRBD1
TGTGCCAGCAGTGTAGGGGGCTCCTACAATGAGCAGTTCTTC	CASSVGGSYNEQFF	TRBV6-1	TRBJ2-1	-	-
TGCGCCAGCAGCCAAGATACGACTAGCGGGGTCCGGGACTTC	CASSQDTTSGVRDF	TRBV4-3	TRBJ2-7	-	TRBD2
TGTGCCAGCAGTTCCGGACACCTCTCTGGAAACACCATATATTTT	CASSSGHLSGNTIYF	TRBV6-5	TRBJ1-3	-	-
TGTGCCAGCAGCCACATCGGGACAGGCAATGAGCAGTTCTTC	CASSHIGTGNEQFF	TRBV11-2	TRBJ2-1	-	TRBD1
TGTGCCTGGAAGAGACTAGCGGGAGCGGTCGCCGGGGAGCTGTTTTTT	CAWKRLAGAVAGELFF	TRBV30	TRBJ2-2	-	TRBD2
TGTGCCAGCAGCCAAGAGGGTGGGGTGTTCTACGAGCAGTACTTC	CASSQEGGVFYEQYF	TRBV4-2	TRBJ2-7	-	-
TGTGCCAGCGGGGACAGGCTTTACTACGAGCAGTACTTC	CASGDRLYYEQYF	TRBV7-9	TRBJ2-7	-	TRBD1
TGTGCCAGCAGTTACTCTAGGTCTCAAGCTTTCTTT	CASSYSRSQAFF	TRBV6-5	TRBJ1-1	-	-
TGTGCCTGGAGTACGACAGGGTTGTACAATGAGCAGTTCTTC	CAWSTTGLYNEQFF	TRBV30	TRBJ2-1	-	TRBD1
TGTGCCAGCAGCCAGGAGGGTCGGGGGCCGCTGAACTATGGCTACACCTTC	CASSQEGRGPLNYGYTF	TRBV4-2	TRBJ1-2	-	-
TGTGCCAGCAGCTTTAAAGAGGACAATGAGCAGTTCTTC	CASSFKEDNEQFF	TRBV7-2	TRBJ2-1	-	-
TGTGCTAGTGGTTTGAACAGGGGGATATCTTTCTTT	CASGLNRGISFF	TRBV12-5	TRBJ1-1	-	TRBD1
TGTGCCAGCAGTTTAAGCGGGGGGAGCAATCAGCCCCAGCATTTT	CASSLSGGSNQPQHF	TRBV28	TRBJ1-5	-	-
TGTGCCAGCAGTTCAGTCGGGACTAGCGGGACGAATTCCTACGAGCAGTACTTC	CASSSVGTSGTNSYEQYF	TRBV7-2	TRBJ2-7	-	TRBD2
TGTGCCACAGAGGGTCCCACTGGAAACACCATATATTTT	CATEGPTGNTIYF	TRBV6-5	TRBJ1-3	-	-
TGTGCCAGCAGCTTTGCCGGGTCCCCCTACAATGAGCAGTTCTTC	CASSFAGSPYNEQFF	TRBV7-2	TRBJ2-1	-	-
TGTGCCAGCAGCCCGGGACCGAACTCTGGAAACACCATATATTTT	CASSPGPNSGNTIYF	TRBV7-6	TRBJ1-3	few	-
TGTGCCAGCAGTCCCACACAGGGCTCCTACAATGAGCAGTTCTTC	CASSPTQGSYNEQFF	TRBV2	TRBJ2-1	once	-
TGTGCCAGCAGCCCGCCACGCACCCGGACTAGCACAGATACGCAGTATTTT	CASSPPRTRTSTDTQYF	TRBV5-4	TRBJ2-3	once	-
TGTGCCAGCAGCCGGGGACTAGCGGGAGATATCTACGAGCAGTACTTC	CASSRGLAGDIYEQYF	TRBV5-6	TRBJ2-7	-	TRBD2